This TCR beta chain was sequenced in a study of T-cell memory formation after mild COVID-19. For the study at large: In these data, TCR clusters were largely donor specific.

In TCRdb, the 5' RACE reads were re-called with MiXCR into one record per CDR3 protein. The sample consists of roughly 300,000 distinct CDR3 sequences, roughly 15% of them appearing once. This clonotype came up a few times. As yet, its antigen is unknown. The CDR3 is 16 residues long. V was clipped by 7 bases and J by 2 bases, with 19 bases between them. CDR1 MNHNY and CDR2 SVGAGI come from the germline V gene (reference sequence). Study conclusions and caveats: From day 15 to 85, contracting clones were balanced between CD4 and CD8, whereas later expanders leaned toward CD4+.

The chain uses TRBV6-6 and TRBJ2-3; D possibly corresponds to TRBD1 (6 bases). What was sequenced was PBMCs or a T cell subset sorted from them (not recorded which). This TCR derives from a young man who had mild COVID-19 (a few samples of this study predate the infection). Cell type and time point are not known. The DNA for the CDR3 is TGTGCCAGCACCCGGACAGAGACCCAACTCACAGATACGCAGTATTTT. Its protein is CASTRTETQLTDTQYF.